These 31 T cell receptor beta chains share one sample of origin, sequenced in a study of T cell changes during pregnancy in multiple sclerosis. Using immunoSEQ multiplex PCR, the repertoire was profiled, and TCRdb retains in-frame clones only, with some absent. The sample holds about 53,000 clones, around 90% seen once. The specimen comprised CD4+ T cells from peripheral blood mononuclear cells, sampled in the third trimester of pregnancy. Receptor source: a female donor with multiple sclerosis, enrolled in a pregnancy study.

The chain carries TRBV1 and TRBJ2-3; TRBD2 is taken as the D call from the table, unchecked against the DNA. TRBV1 corresponds to a pseudogene. The length of the CDR3 is 16 residues. As DNA, the CDR3 is TGCACCAGCAGCCAAGATTCGGCTAGCGTCCCAGATACGCAGTATTTT. It is translated as CTSSQDSASVPDTQYF.

This clone was detected once. CDR3 loop: CAITSGEPYEQYF. The CDR3 DNA is TGTGCCATCACTAGCGGGGAACCCTACGAGCAGTACTTC. J is TRBJ2-7 and V is TRBV10-3; TRBD2 agrees at 9 bases. V dropped 7 bases and J dropped 2; count of bases not matched to a gene: 3. The CDR3 spans 13 residues. CDR1 and CDR2 (germline): ENHRY, SYGVKD.

The V gene is TRBV18, the J gene TRBJ1-6; 7 nucleotides align to TRBD1. This CDR3 is 16 amino acids long. The V and J ends lost 3 bases and 5 bases, in that order; junction bases with no gene match: 7. Germline loops: CDR1 KGHSH, CDR2 LQKENI. The CDR3 DNA sequence: TGTGCCAGCTCACCGGGACAGACTATTAATAATTCACCCCTCCACTTT. This codes for CASSPGQTINNSPLHF. Based on the CDR3 plus reference TRBV18 and TRBJ1-6, the full variable domain is NAGVMQNPRHLVRRRGQEARLRCSPMKGHSHVYWYRQLPEEGLKFMVYLQKENIIDESGMPKERFSAEFPKEGPSILRIQQVVRGDSAAYFCASSPGQTINNSPLHFGNGTRLTVT.

This clone appeared a single time. The rearrangement links TRBV6-1 to TRBJ1-1; 8 bases line up with TRBD1. The germline V gene encodes CDR1 MNHNS and CDR2 SASEGT. Trimming removed 2 bases from V and 4 bases from J; junction bases left unmatched: 6. This CDR3 comprises 15 residues. CDR3 protein: CASSEHQGAITEAFF. The CDR3, as DNA: TGTGCCAGCAGTGAACACCAGGGGGCGATCACTGAAGCTTTCTTT.

The table lists this clone with a count of one. The V and J genes are TRBV5-1 and TRBJ1-1; weak D call: TRBD1 (6 bases). The CDR3 consists of 17 residues. From germline, CDR1 is SGHRS and CDR2 YFSETQ. Trimming took off 3 bases at V and 5 bases at J, with 23 bases between the two ends. CDR3 protein: CASSSSGHGLAGTEAFF. CDR3 nucleotides: TGCGCCAGCAGCTCCTCGGGACACGGGCTAGCTGGGACTGAAGCTTTCTTT.

In nucleotides, the CDR3 is TGTGCCAGCACCTTGGGGGGGCAGGGCGAAATTGAAGCTTTCTTT. Residues: CASTLGGQGEIEAFF. The chain combines TRBV2 with TRBJ1-1; tentatively, D is TRBD1 (6 bases). Looked up from germline, CDR1 is SNHLY and CDR2 is FYNNEI. The CDR3 is 15 amino acids. V was clipped by 7 bases and J by 7 bases, with 22 bases between them.

The rearrangement uses TRBV11-3 and TRBJ2-1; D may be TRBD2 (6 bases). This CDR3 has 18 amino acids. V lost 5 bases, J lost 10 bases, and 30 bases lay in between. CDR1 SGHNT and CDR2 YENEEA come from the germline V gene. CDR3 DNA: TGTGCCAGCAGCCCAATGTGGGGGGAGGAAAAAAGCCTACGGGAGCAGTTCTTC. It encodes CASSPMWGEEKSLREQFF.

The chain couples TRBV7-9 to TRBJ1-4; 7 nucleotides align to TRBD1. This CDR3 spans 17 amino acids. The trim removed 1 base at V and 4 bases at J, leaving 9 bases unmatched. CDR1 is SEHNR and CDR2 is FQNEAQ in the germline V gene (reference sequence). DNA for the CDR3: TGTGCCAGCAGCTTAGTGTTAATGGACAGGAATAATGAAAAACTGTTTTTT. It specifies CASSLVLMDRNNEKLFF.

This sequence joins TRBV27 and TRBJ1-2; 8 nucleotides align to TRBD1. Germline V gene lookup returns CDR1 MNHEY and CDR2 SMNVEV (reference sequence). The CDR3 spans 13 residues. V gave up 4 bases and J gave up 7 bases; unmatched junction bases: 5. The CDR3 bases are TGTGCCAGCAGTTCGGACAGGGTTGGTGGCTACACCTTC. It yields the protein CASSSDRVGGYTF.

The V gene is TRBV6-6, the J gene TRBJ2-2; 9 nucleotides match TRBD1. Germline CDR1 and CDR2: MNHNY and SVGAGI (reference sequence). The CDR3 extends over 15 amino acids. J gave up 2 bases and V 5 bases, and 3 bases lay outside the gene matches. CDR3 nucleotide sequence: TGTGCCAGCAGTCCGGGACAGGGCAACACCGGGGAGCTGTTTTTT. This codes for CASSPGQGNTGELFF.

The chain combines TRBV28 with TRBJ2-1; tentatively, D is TRBD1 (5 bases). CDR1 is MDHEN and CDR2 is SYDVKM in the germline V gene. V gave up 4 bases and J gave up 10 bases, with 14 bases separating them. There are 13 residues in the CDR3. CDR3 loop: CASSSMDRQEQFF. The DNA for the CDR3 is TGTGCCAGCAGTTCTATGGACCGACAGGAGCAGTTCTTC.

The rearrangement links TRBV7-2 to TRBJ1-3; D perhaps matches TRBD1 (6 bases). This CDR3 is 15 amino acids long. Looked up from germline, CDR1 is SGHTA and CDR2 is FQGNSA. V lost 1 base and J 4 bases, leaving 11 bases between the germline ends. CDR3: CASSLDGQLGNTIYF. As DNA, the CDR3 is TGTGCCAGCAGCTTAGATGGACAGCTCGGAAACACCATATATTTT.

The CDR3 coding sequence is TGTGCCTGGAGTGTAGGAGCGGGGGGAGAGACCCAGTACTTC. It codes for CAWSVGAGGETQYF. The rearrangement uses TRBV30 and TRBJ2-5; 9 bases align to TRBD2. V shed 0 bases and J 4 bases; nucleotides not matched to a gene: 3. The germline CDR1 and CDR2 sequences are GTSNPN and SVGIG (reference sequence). This CDR3 contains 14 residues.

CDR3 protein: CASSLGDSLNYEQYF. CDR3 in DNA: TGTGCCAGCTCACTGGGGGACAGCTTAAACTACGAGCAGTACTTC. The V call is TRBV18, the J call TRBJ2-7; 7 nucleotides agree with TRBD1. CDR1 is KGHSH, CDR2 LQKENI, per germline. This CDR3 region has 15 residues. V lost 4 bases to trimming and J lost 3 bases; unmatched junction nucleotides: 9.

This clone was seen a few times. The chain links TRBV5-8 to TRBJ1-1; TRBD1 matches at 7 bases. With V trimmed by 5 bases and J by 6 bases, 13 bases remained unmatched. The CDR3 consists of 15 residues. The germline CDR1 and CDR2 sequences are SGHTS and YDEGEE. The CDR3 sequence is CASSWGRRGSAEAFF. For the CDR3, the DNA is TGTGCCAGCAGTTGGGGGCGCAGGGGGTCGGCTGAAGCTTTCTTT.

This chain uses TRBV19 with TRBJ1-5, with a tentative D call TRBD1 (5 bases). CDR1 LNHDA and CDR2 SQIVND come from the germline V gene (reference sequence). This CDR3 comprises 17 residues. V was clipped by 5 bases and J by 1 base, with 18 bases between them. CDR3 amino acids: CASSPRLRGGSNQPQHF. CDR3 sequence (DNA): TGTGCCAGTAGTCCCCGCTTACGTGGGGGGAGCAATCAGCCCCAGCATTTT.

V gene TRBV27 combines with J gene TRBJ1-1; TRBD1 agrees at 7 bases. V shed 6 bases and J 6 bases; nucleotides not matched to a gene: 19. From germline, CDR1 is MNHEY and CDR2 SMNVEV (reference sequence). The CDR3 runs 17 residues. The CDR3 nucleotides read TGTGCCAGCAGCCCCGGAGGAAGGGGGCGAGTTAGGGCTGAAGCTTTCTTT. Translation: CASSPGGRGRVRAEAFF.

This clone was seen once. The DNA of the CDR3 is TGCGCCAGCAGCCAAGATCTTTTCACGGGGGGCCTTAGCTCCTACAATGAGCAGTTCTTC. Its translation is CASSQDLFTGGLSSYNEQFF. J is TRBJ2-1 and V is TRBV4-1, with D perhaps matching TRBD2 (7 bases). Germline CDR1 is MGHRA and CDR2 is YSYEKL. This CDR3 has 20 amino acids. The V end lost 0 bases, the J end lost 0 bases, and 21 bases lay between the germline ends.

The genes are TRBV7-8 and TRBJ1-1, with D possibly matching TRBD1 (5 bases). Germline CDR1 reads SGHVS; CDR2 reads FQNEAQ. The CDR3 extends over 15 amino acids. V was cut by 1 base and J by 5 bases, with 14 bases left in between. The CDR3 is CASSLDSQGWTEAFF. The CDR3 nucleotides read TGTGCCAGCAGCTTAGATTCTCAGGGTTGGACTGAAGCTTTCTTT.

This clone has a single count. The CDR3 spells CASSGRQGISTDTQYF. The DNA for the CDR3 is TGTGCCAGCAGCGGACGACAGGGGATTAGCACAGATACGCAGTATTTT. The chain couples TRBV9 to TRBJ2-3, with 8 bases aligning to TRBD1. Germline V gives CDR1 SGDLS, CDR2 YYNGEE. The CDR3 length is 16 residues. V shed 3 bases and J 0 bases; nucleotides not matched to a gene: 6.

V gene TRBV6-1 combines with J gene TRBJ1-1; D not resolved. CDR1 and CDR2 from the germline V gene are MNHNS and SASEGT. The CDR3 runs 12 residues. V was trimmed by 3 bases and J by 11 bases, leaving 13 bases between them. Written as DNA, the CDR3 is TGTGCCAGCAGTGATTGGGAGGGCCCTGCTTTCTTT. Translation: CASSDWEGPAFF.

The chain is built from TRBV7-2 and TRBJ2-5, with D unclear. This CDR3 comprises 13 residues. Trimming shortened V by 3 bases and J by 2 bases, and 7 bases separated the two germline ends. Germline CDR1 and CDR2: SGHTA and FQGNSA. CDR3 loop: CASSFVLQETQYF. The CDR3 DNA is TGTGCCAGCAGCTTCGTATTACAAGAGACCCAGTACTTC.

This clone was counted ten times or more. This chain uses TRBV6-5 with TRBJ2-7; possibly TRBD2 for D (6 bases). Germline V gene data show CDR1 as MNHEY and CDR2 as SVGAGI. Trimming shortened V by 6 bases and J by 4 bases, and 19 bases separated the two germline ends. The CDR3 is made up of 15 amino acids. The CDR3 DNA is TGTGCCAGCAGCCCGAGAGGACCCGGGGGTTACGAGCAGTACTTC. Amino acids: CASSPRGPGGYEQYF.

The V call is TRBV18, the J call TRBJ2-7, with 9 bases aligning to TRBD1. Losses at the gene ends were 3 bases for V and 5 bases for J; bases not matched to a gene: 5. CDR1 is KGHSH and CDR2 is LQKENI in the germline V gene. The CDR3 is 14 amino acids. DNA of the CDR3: TGTGCCAGCTCACCGGGACAGGGCCACCACGAGCAGTACTTC. Protein sequence: CASSPGQGHHEQYF.

V is TRBV5-1 and J is TRBJ2-2; 9 positions agree with TRBD1. CDR1 is SGHRS, CDR2 YFSETQ, per germline. The J segment lost 7 bases and the V segment lost 0 bases, leaving 4 bases of the junction unmatched. The CDR3 covers 15 residues. DNA of the CDR3: TGCGCCAGCAGCTTGGAGGGACAGGGAATCGGGGAGCTGTTTTTT. As protein: CASSLEGQGIGELFF.

This clone was seen once. The DNA of the CDR3 is TGTGCCAGCAGCCGGGACAGGAACACCGGGGAGCTGTTTTTT. Translation gives CASSRDRNTGELFF. The J gene is TRBJ2-2, the V gene TRBV5-4; TRBD1 matches 7 bases. V shed 4 bases, J shed 1 base, and the junction held 1 base outside the gene matches. Germline CDR1 SGHNT, CDR2 YYREEE (reference sequence). This CDR3 has 14 residues. Based on the CDR3 plus reference TRBV5-4 and TRBJ2-2, the full variable domain is ETGVTQSPTHLIKTRGQQVTLRCSSQSGHNTVSWYQQALGQGPQFIFQYYREEENGRGNFPPRFSGLQFPNYSSELNVNALELDDSALYLCASSRDRNTGELFFGEGSRLTVL.

This chain uses TRBV21-1 with TRBJ1-1; the D call of TRBD1 is as the table states it, not checked on the DNA. TRBV21-1 is a recognized pseudogene. This CDR3 is 13 amino acids long. The CDR3 bases are TGTGCCAGCAAGGACAGGCCGAACACTGAAGCTTTCTTT. Its protein product is CASKDRPNTEAFF.

This chain links TRBV5-1 with TRBJ2-5; 8 nucleotides line up with TRBD1. The CDR3 totals 13 residues. CDR1 is SGHRS, CDR2 YFSETQ, per germline. The trim removed 4 bases at V and 5 bases at J, leaving 4 bases unmatched. The CDR3: CASSNRGDETQYF. CDR3 nucleotide sequence: TGCGCCAGCAGCAACAGGGGGGACGAGACCCAGTACTTC. The full variable domain, completed using reference TRBV5-1 and TRBJ2-5, is KAGVTQTPRYLIKTRGQQVTLSCSPISGHRSVSWYQQTPGQGLQFLFEYFSETQRNKGNFPGRFSGRQFSNSRSEMNVSTLELGDSALYLCASSNRGDETQYFGPGTRLLVL.

This rearrangement joins TRBV29-1 to TRBJ1-2; D ambiguous. CDR3 length equals 13 residues. V dropped 5 bases and J dropped 0 bases, with 10 bases sitting between them. Germline V lookup: CDR1 SQVTM, CDR2 ANQGSEA. The CDR3 protein is CSVREQTNYGYTF. As DNA, the CDR3 is TGCAGCGTTAGGGAGCAGACTAACTATGGCTACACCTTC.

This clone was found a few times. V usage is TRBV19 and J usage is TRBJ2-1; TRBD1 agrees at 7 bases. This CDR3 has 14 amino acids. Trimming cost V 1 base and J 3 bases; bases outside gene matches: 0. Germline values: CDR1 LNHDA, CDR2 SQIVND (reference sequence). The CDR3 loop reads CASSIGQGYNEQFF. CDR3 DNA: TGTGCCAGTAGTATAGGACAGGGCTACAATGAGCAGTTCTTC.

The V gene is TRBV15, the J gene TRBJ1-6; D is ambiguous. Per germline, CDR1 LNHNV and CDR2 YYDKDF (reference sequence). V was clipped by 1 base and J by 7 bases, with 5 bases between them. CDR3 length: 13 residues. Written as DNA, the CDR3 is TGTGCCACCAGCAGAGGGCTCAATTCACCCCTCCACTTT. Translation gives CATSRGLNSPLHF.